The clone carrying this T cell receptor beta chain came up a few times. Its cognate antigen is unknown. This sample stems from a study of untreated major depressive disorder. Study outcomes and limitations: The small study sample limits how generally findings apply.

Blood, around 30 ml, was drawn into EDTA tubes. CD4+ T cell purity was typically about 95%. TCRdb keeps only in-frame clones here, not all; method: immunoSEQ multiplex PCR. Among roughly 13,000 clones listed, 80% to 95% were seen once. The specimen sequenced was CD4+ T cells from PBMCs. The TCR sequence derives from a woman in her twenties or thirties with major depressive disorder.

The CDR3 is CASSLRGAPNEKLFF. Written as DNA, the CDR3 is TGCGCCAGCAGCTTGCGCGGGGCCCCTAATGAAAAACTGTTTTTT. The chain couples TRBV5-1 to TRBJ1-4, with D maybe TRBD1 (5 bases). Trimming cost V 1 base and J 3 bases, with 10 bases left between them. CDR3 size: 15 residues. CDR1 is SGHRS and CDR2 is YFSETQ in the germline V gene.